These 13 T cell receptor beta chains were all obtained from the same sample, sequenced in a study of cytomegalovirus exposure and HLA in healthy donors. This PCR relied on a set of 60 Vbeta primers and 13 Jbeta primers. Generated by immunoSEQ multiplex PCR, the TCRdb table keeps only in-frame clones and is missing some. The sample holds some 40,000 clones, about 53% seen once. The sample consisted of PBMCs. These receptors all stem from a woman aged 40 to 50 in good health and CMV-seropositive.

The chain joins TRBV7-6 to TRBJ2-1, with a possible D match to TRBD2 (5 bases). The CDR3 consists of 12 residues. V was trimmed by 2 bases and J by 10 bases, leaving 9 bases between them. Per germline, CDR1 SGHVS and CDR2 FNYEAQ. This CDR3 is CASSLTGNEQFF. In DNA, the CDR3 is TGTGCCAGCAGCTTAACGGGAAACGAGCAGTTCTTC.

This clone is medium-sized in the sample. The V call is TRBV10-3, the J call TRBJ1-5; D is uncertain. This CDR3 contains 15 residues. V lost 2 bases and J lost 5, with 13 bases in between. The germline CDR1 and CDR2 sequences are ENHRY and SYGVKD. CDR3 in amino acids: CAISERRGGDQPQHF. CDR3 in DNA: TGTGCCATCAGTGAGAGACGGGGAGGAGATCAGCCCCAGCATTTT.

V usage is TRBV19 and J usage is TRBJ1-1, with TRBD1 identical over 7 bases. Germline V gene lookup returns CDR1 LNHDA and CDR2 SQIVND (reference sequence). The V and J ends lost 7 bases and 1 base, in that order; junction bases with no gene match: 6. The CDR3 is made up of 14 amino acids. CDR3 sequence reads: CASTRGQANTEAFF. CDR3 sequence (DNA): TGTGCCAGTACCCGAGGACAGGCGAACACTGAAGCTTTCTTT.

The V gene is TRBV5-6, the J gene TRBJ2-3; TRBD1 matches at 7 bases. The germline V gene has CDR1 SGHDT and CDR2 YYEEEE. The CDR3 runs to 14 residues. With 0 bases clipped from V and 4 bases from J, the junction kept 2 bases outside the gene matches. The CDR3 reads CASSLADRSDTQYF. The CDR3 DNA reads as TGTGCCAGCAGCTTGGCGGACAGGTCAGATACGCAGTATTTT.

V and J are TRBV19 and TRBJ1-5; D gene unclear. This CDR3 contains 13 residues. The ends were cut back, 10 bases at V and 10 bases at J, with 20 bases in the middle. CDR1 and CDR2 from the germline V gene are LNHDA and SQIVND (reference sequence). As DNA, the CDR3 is TGTGCCACTAAACGAGAGTTACGGGAACCCCAGCATTTT. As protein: CATKRELREPQHF.

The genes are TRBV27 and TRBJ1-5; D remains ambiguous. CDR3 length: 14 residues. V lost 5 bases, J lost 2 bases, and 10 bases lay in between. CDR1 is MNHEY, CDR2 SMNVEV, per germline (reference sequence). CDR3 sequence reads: CASSRGNGNQPQHF. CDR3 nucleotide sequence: TGTGCCAGCAGTCGGGGTAACGGCAATCAGCCCCAGCATTTT.

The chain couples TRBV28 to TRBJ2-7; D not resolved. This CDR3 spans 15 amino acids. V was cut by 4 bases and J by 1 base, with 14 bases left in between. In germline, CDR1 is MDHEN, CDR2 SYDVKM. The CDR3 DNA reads TGTGCCAGCAGTTCCTCATCTCCAGCGTCCTACGAGCAGTACTTC. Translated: CASSSSSPASYEQYF.

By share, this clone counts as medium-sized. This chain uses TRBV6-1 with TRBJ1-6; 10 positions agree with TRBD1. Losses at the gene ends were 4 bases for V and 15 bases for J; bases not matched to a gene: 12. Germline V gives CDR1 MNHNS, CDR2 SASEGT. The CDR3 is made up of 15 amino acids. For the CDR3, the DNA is TGTGCCAGCAGTGGGGGTGGGACAGGGGCTTATAGCCTCCACTTT. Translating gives CASSGGGTGAYSLHF.

Here the CDR3 reads CASSETSGAYEQYF. The DNA for the CDR3 is TGTGCCAGCAGTGAGACTAGCGGTGCCTACGAGCAGTACTTC. The rearrangement uses TRBV6-4 and TRBJ2-7, with 9 bases matching TRBD2. Per germline, CDR1 MRHNA and CDR2 SNTAGT. The trim removed 3 bases at V and 2 bases at J, leaving 2 bases unmatched. The CDR3 consists of 14 residues.

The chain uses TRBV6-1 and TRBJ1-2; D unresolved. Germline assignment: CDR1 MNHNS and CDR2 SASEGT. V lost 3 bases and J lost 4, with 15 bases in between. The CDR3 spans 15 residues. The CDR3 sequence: CASSDQRLAGYGYTF. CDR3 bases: TGTGCCAGCAGTGATCAGCGCCTAGCCGGCTATGGCTACACCTTC.

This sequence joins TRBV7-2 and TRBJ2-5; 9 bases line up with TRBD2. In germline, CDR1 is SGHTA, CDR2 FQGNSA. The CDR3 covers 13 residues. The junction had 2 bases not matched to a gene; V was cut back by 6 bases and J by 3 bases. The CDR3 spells CASRASGEETQYF. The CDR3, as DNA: TGTGCCAGCAGGGCTAGCGGGGAAGAGACCCAGTACTTC.

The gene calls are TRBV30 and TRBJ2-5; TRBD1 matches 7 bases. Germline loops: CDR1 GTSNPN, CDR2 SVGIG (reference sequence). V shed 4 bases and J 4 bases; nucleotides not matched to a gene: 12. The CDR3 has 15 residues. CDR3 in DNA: TGTGCCTGGACGACAGGGATTTTGGTGGGAGAGACCCAGTACTTC. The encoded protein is CAWTTGILVGETQYF.

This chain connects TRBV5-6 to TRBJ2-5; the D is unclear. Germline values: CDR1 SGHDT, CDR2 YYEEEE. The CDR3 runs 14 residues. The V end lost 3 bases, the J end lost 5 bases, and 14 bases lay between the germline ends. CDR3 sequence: CASSSSTSTETQYF. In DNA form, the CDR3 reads TGTGCCAGCAGCTCCTCGACATCTACGGAGACCCAGTACTTC.